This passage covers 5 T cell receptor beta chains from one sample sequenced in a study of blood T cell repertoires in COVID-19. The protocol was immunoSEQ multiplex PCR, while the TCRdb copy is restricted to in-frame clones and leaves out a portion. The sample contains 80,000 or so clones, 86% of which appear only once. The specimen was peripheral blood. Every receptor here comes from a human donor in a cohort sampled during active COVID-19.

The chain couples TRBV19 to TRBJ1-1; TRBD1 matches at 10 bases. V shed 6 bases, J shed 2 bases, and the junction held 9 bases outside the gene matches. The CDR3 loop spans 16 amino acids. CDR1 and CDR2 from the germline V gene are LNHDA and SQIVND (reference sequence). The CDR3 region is CASSGGQGERNTEAFF. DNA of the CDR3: TGTGCCAGTAGCGGAGGACAGGGGGAAAGAAACACTGAAGCTTTCTTT.

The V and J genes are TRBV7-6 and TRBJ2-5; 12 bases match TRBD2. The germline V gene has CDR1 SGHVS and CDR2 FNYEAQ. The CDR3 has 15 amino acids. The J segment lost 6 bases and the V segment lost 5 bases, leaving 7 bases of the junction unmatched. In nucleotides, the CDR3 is TGTGCCAGCAGCCCCTCTAGCGGGGGGGCCAAGACCCAGTACTTC. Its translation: CASSPSSGGAKTQYF.

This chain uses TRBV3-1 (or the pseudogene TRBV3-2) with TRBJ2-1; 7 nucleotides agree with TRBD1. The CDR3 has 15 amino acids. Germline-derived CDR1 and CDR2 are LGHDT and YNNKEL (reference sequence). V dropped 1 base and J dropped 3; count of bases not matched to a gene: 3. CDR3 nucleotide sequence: TGTGCCAGCAGCCAAGGACAGGGCAACTACAATGAGCAGTTCTTC. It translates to CASSQGQGNYNEQFF.

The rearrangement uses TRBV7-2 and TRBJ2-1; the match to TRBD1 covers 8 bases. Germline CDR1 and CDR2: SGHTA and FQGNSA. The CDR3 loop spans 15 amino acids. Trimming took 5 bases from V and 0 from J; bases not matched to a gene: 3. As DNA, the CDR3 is TGTGCCAGCAGCACCGACAGGGGCTCCTACAATGAGCAGTTCTTC. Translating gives CASSTDRGSYNEQFF.

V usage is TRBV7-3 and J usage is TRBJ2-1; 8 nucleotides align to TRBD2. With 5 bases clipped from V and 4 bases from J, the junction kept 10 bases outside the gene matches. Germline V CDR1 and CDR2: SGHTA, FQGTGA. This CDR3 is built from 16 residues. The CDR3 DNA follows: TGTGCCAGCAGCCCCTCTGGCGGGAGGCTTTACAATGAGCAGTTCTTC. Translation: CASSPSGGRLYNEQFF.